The rows below give T cell receptor beta chains drawn from one sample of a study of neurological immune-mediated disorders. TCRdb used MiXCR to reprocess the 5' RACE reads, holding one entry per CDR3 protein. The table includes some 5,000 distinct CDR3 sequences, less than 25% detected once. Source material: CD8+ T cells from blood. The receptors stem from a woman aged 55-70 years with HTLV-1-associated myelopathy (HAM/TSP). CDR3s include the opening cysteine and the closing phenylalanine or tryptophan. A D gene is named only where the DNA matches it firmly. Not every row has a clone size; where given, it reads once, few, many or a size class.

J: TRBJ2-2
V: TRBV5-1
D: TRBD1
size: medium-sized
DNA: TGCGCCAGCAGCTTGGAGGTGACAGGGGCCGGGGAGCTGTTTTTT
CDR3: CASSLEVTGAGELFF

J: TRBJ2-7
V: TRBV20-1
D: .
size: medium-sized
DNA: TGCAGTGCTAGAGAAGGACTCGCCTCCTACGAGCAGTACTTC
CDR3: CSAREGLASYEQYF

J: TRBJ1-1
V: TRBV20-1
D: .
size: .
DNA: TGCAGTGCTAGAGACCCGACAGGAGACTCAACTGAAGCTTTCTTT
CDR3: CSARDPTGDSTEAFF

J: TRBJ1-1
V: TRBV9
D: .
size: medium-sized
DNA: TGTGCCAGCAGCGTAGTGAGGGGAGAAGCTTTCTTT
CDR3: CASSVVRGEAFF

J: TRBJ1-1
V: TRBV28
D: TRBD1
size: .
DNA: TGTGCCAGCAAAAGGGACAGGGTAACTGAAGCTTTCTTT
CDR3: CASKRDRVTEAFF

J: TRBJ2-5
V: TRBV4-3
D: TRBD2
size: .
DNA: TGCGCCAGCAGCCAGAGCGGGGGGGCCGCGGAGACCCAGTACTTC
CDR3: CASSQSGGAAETQYF

J: TRBJ2-7
V: TRBV3-1
D: TRBD2
size: medium-sized
DNA: TGTGCCAGCAGCCCGGGACTAGCGGGTCCCTCCTACGAGCAGTACTTC
CDR3: CASSPGLAGPSYEQYF

J: TRBJ2-5
V: TRBV4-2
D: .
size: medium-sized
DNA: TGTGCCAGCAGCCAATCGGGTACCCAGTACTTC
CDR3: CASSQSGTQYF

J: TRBJ2-1
V: TRBV10-1
D: .
size: medium-sized
DNA: TGCGCCAGCGGCCAGGGGTTGGGAGATGAGCAGTTCTTC
CDR3: CASGQGLGDEQFF

J: TRBJ2-1
V: TRBV7-6
D: TRBD2
size: medium-sized
DNA: TGTGCCAGCAGCCAAGGGGCGGGGGGGGTGCAGTTCTTC
CDR3: CASSQGAGGVQFF

J: TRBJ2-3
V: TRBV27
D: .
size: many
DNA: TGTGCCAGCAGTTGGGGGTCCGGGGGAGATACGCAGTATTTT
CDR3: CASSWGSGGDTQYF

J: TRBJ2-1
V: TRBV5-1
D: .
size: many
DNA: TGCGCCAGCAGCTTGACCGTCCCCTACAATGAGCAGTTCTTC
CDR3: CASSLTVPYNEQFF

J: TRBJ2-3
V: TRBV5-1
D: TRBD2
size: .
DNA: TGCGCCACTCGGACTAGCGGGAGTACAGATACGCAGTATTTT
CDR3: CATRTSGSTDTQYF